Given below is one TCR beta chain in context. Trimming took off 3 bases at V and 6 bases at J, with 13 bases between the two ends. Germline CDR1 reads SGHNT; CDR2 reads YYREEE (reference sequence). The CDR3 has 13 amino acids. Assay: immunoSEQ multiplex PCR; the TCRdb copy retains only in-frame clones and omits some. The data hold approximately 59,000 clones, with around 85% observed a single time. This sample is drawn from a study of technical replicates of blood from several donors. The clonotype was recovered from a human donor in good health. Some clones in this sample may be carry-over from other donors' samples. This chain links TRBV5-4 with TRBJ2-7; D is perhaps TRBD1 (6 bases). The sequenced sample consisted of PBMCs. CDR3 sequence reads: CASSSTNRVEQYF. In DNA form, the CDR3 reads TGTGCCAGCAGCTCGACGAACAGGGTCGAGCAGTACTTC.